Following are 10 T cell receptor beta chains from one sample sequenced in a study of T cells after yellow fever vaccination. TCRdb re-analysed the 5' RACE reads in MiXCR, keeping a single row per CDR3 protein. Of about 220,000 distinct CDR3 sequences in the sample, 3% to 4% were seen once. Sequencing was performed on CD4+ T cells sorted from PBMCs, taken 10 days after the yellow fever booster vaccination. The receptors stem from a man between 18 and 35 years old who received the YFV17D yellow fever vaccine.

There are a few counts of this clonotype. This CDR3 reads CASSADRVRGYTF. The CDR3 coding sequence is TGTGCCAGCAGCGCGGACAGGGTGAGGGGCTACACCTTC. This rearrangement joins TRBV7-8 to TRBJ1-2; the match to TRBD1 covers 8 bases. Germline values: CDR1 SGHVS, CDR2 FQNEAQ. The junction had 7 bases not matched to a gene; V was cut back by 5 bases and J by 8 bases. This CDR3 spans 13 amino acids.

This clonotype was counted ten times or more. The chain couples TRBV5-1 to TRBJ2-1; the D gene is possibly TRBD2 (7 bases). The CDR3 loop spans 15 amino acids. CDR1 and CDR2 from the germline V gene are SGHRS and YFSETQ. Trimming left V 2 bases short and J 9 bases short, with 18 bases between. The CDR3 DNA is TGCGCCAGCAGCTTCATGGGGGGGCCCCGTATTGAGCAGTTCTTC. Translating gives CASSFMGGPRIEQFF.

This clonotype was picked up many times. The gene calls are TRBV2 and TRBJ1-3; 7 bases are shared with TRBD1. The CDR3 covers 16 residues. Per the germline V gene, CDR1 is SNHLY and CDR2 is FYNNEI. V dropped 11 bases and J dropped 0; count of bases not matched to a gene: 13. The CDR3: CAGRGTASNSGNTIYF. The CDR3 DNA follows: TGTGCCGGACGCGGGACAGCATCCAACTCTGGAAACACCATATATTTT.

This clonotype was recorded at least ten times. In DNA form, the CDR3 reads TGTGCCAGCAGTTACTCGGGCAGGGGGAACACTGAAGCTTTCTTT. Its protein is CASSYSGRGNTEAFF. The genes are TRBV6-6 and TRBJ1-1, with a weak D call TRBD1 (6 bases). This CDR3 spans 15 amino acids. With 0 bases removed from V and 1 base from J, the gap between germline ends came to 9 bases. Germline V gene lookup returns CDR1 MNHNY and CDR2 SVGAGI (reference sequence).

This clonotype has a handful of counts. The chain links TRBV20-1 to TRBJ1-5; D remains unclear. Germline V gene data show CDR1 as DFQATT and CDR2 as SNEGSKA (reference sequence). V lost 4 bases to trimming and J lost 6 bases, with 19 bases between them. CDR3 length equals 15 residues. Here the CDR3 reads CSATGVFLGAQPQHF. Here the CDR3 DNA reads TGCAGTGCTACCGGAGTGTTCCTGGGAGCTCAGCCCCAGCATTTT.

Many counts were recorded for this clonotype. The J gene is TRBJ1-5, the V gene TRBV6-1; 7 bases are shared with TRBD1. CDR1 and CDR2 from the germline V gene are MNHNS and SASEGT. The CDR3 totals 18 residues. Trimming cost V 6 bases and J 3 bases; bases outside gene matches: 17. This chain's CDR3 is CASRESSVRGSINQPQHF. Written as DNA, the CDR3 is TGTGCCAGCAGAGAGAGCTCAGTCAGGGGGAGTATCAATCAGCCCCAGCATTTT.

This clonotype has at least ten counts. The CDR3 region is CASSDGGGYNEQFF. The CDR3 nucleotides are TGTGCCAGCTCCGATGGGGGCGGTTACAATGAGCAGTTCTTC. The chain carries TRBV18 and TRBJ2-1; TRBD1 is a possible D gene (6 bases). This CDR3 is built from 14 residues. V was trimmed by 6 bases and J by 4 bases, leaving 13 bases between them. Germline lookup yields CDR1 KGHSH and CDR2 LQKENI.

The V call is TRBV20-1, the J call TRBJ1-1; perhaps TRBD1 as D (6 bases). The CDR3 length is 14 residues. V lost 6 bases and J lost 0, with 14 bases in between. Germline CDR1 DFQATT, CDR2 SNEGSKA (reference sequence). The CDR3 bases are TGCAGTGCCCAAGGGGGGGGGTTGAACACTGAAGCTTTCTTT. This sequence encodes CSAQGGGLNTEAFF.

This chain uses TRBV5-8 with TRBJ2-4; TRBD1 is a possible D gene (5 bases). V was trimmed by 4 bases and J by 0 bases, leaving 14 bases between them. Germline V gene data show CDR1 as SGHTS and CDR2 as YDEGEE. This CDR3 contains 16 residues. In DNA, the CDR3 is TGTGCCAGCAGCCGACCAGGGATACTAGCCAAAAACATTCAGTACTTC. The encoded protein is CASSRPGILAKNIQYF.

A few counts support this clonotype. The V gene is TRBV6-6, the J gene TRBJ1-2, with 11 bases matching TRBD1. Per germline, CDR1 MNHNY and CDR2 SVGAGI (reference sequence). The CDR3 totals 16 residues. The junction had 7 bases not matched to a gene; V was cut back by 2 bases and J by 5 bases. The CDR3 nucleotides are TGTGCCAGCAGTTACACGGGACAGGGGGTGAAATATGGCTACACCTTC. Residues: CASSYTGQGVKYGYTF.